This T cell receptor beta chain was sequenced during a study of T cell clonotyping in hematopoietic cell transplantation (dated by TCRdb to 2020 to 2023). Notes on the research overall: In the study, 150 or so blood samples were gathered from some 32 consecutive transplant recipients and their related donors. Patients were recruited between September 2015 and 2017 and followed until September 2020 or death. Overall study results and their limits: Donor and pretransplant recipient Inverse Simpson Index values predicted broader posttransplant TCR repertoire diversity. Only a small fraction of recipient repertoires overlapped donor repertoires, with over 95% appearing de novo at the given depth. The sample size was limited, and CD4 and CD8 repertoire contributions could not be separated because cells were not sorted. Recipient TCR diversity fell after transplant, with pathologically expanded clonotypes rising progressively from day 30 to day 180.

Related transplant donors provided blood samples for TCR beta sequencing. Nuclei Lysis Solution was used to extract genomic DNA from fresh or cryopreserved unfractionated peripheral blood mononuclear cells. This clone was seen a few times. Its antigen remains unidentified. Within one base of it there is no much larger clone, and no base qualities were kept. Cut back by 1 base and 6 bases, the V and J ends lie 16 bases apart. The CDR3 covers 15 residues, taking in both the cysteine and the phenylalanine. Only the CDR3 portion is preserved as DNA: 45 bases, with reading frame beginning at the first base. The germline V gene specifies LGHNA as CDR1 and YSLEER as CDR2. The immunoSEQ assay, a bias-controlled multiplex PCR with V- and J-specific primers, was used to amplify TCR beta CDR3 regions from genomic DNA. In a second PCR step, a proprietary barcode and Illumina adapter sequences were attached to the CDR3 amplicons. An Illumina MiSeq instrument was used to sequence the CDR3 libraries. Per the original workflow: immunoSEQ Analyzer 3.0 was used for export and quality control, with R Bioconductor and Immunarch used for downstream analyses. Only productive rearrangements within the normalized downsampled data set were used in the calculation of repertoire metrics. Pathologically expanded clonotypes were defined as those larger than 5 templates in the normalized cohort. The Inverse Simpson Index served as the measure of repertoire diversity. To capture all clonotypes, CMV-specificity analyses were performed on the non-normalized data set. Imported from immuneACCESS, the table was reduced by TCRdb to in-frame sequences with V and J called. These copies leave out some clones; in studies compared against another copy, an unresolved V gene accounts for under half, and the cause of the remainder is not known. Clonal size and the V and J genes are those of that table, whereas D and trimming came from the DNA. Here the sample has 9,000 to 15,000 clones; 40% to 60% occur a single time. The ten largest account for 9.5% to 13% of the sample.

The V gene is TRBV4-3 and the J gene is TRBJ2-7; the D gene is perhaps TRBD2, on 6 matching bases. The source of this sequence is a middle-aged man in good health. Some clones in this sample may be carry-over from other donors' samples. Sequenced: peripheral blood mononuclear cells. The CDR3 in this case is CASSQGGLLTREQYF. The DNA reads TGCGCCAGCAGCCAAGGGGGACTTCTAACTCGCGAGCAGTACTTC.